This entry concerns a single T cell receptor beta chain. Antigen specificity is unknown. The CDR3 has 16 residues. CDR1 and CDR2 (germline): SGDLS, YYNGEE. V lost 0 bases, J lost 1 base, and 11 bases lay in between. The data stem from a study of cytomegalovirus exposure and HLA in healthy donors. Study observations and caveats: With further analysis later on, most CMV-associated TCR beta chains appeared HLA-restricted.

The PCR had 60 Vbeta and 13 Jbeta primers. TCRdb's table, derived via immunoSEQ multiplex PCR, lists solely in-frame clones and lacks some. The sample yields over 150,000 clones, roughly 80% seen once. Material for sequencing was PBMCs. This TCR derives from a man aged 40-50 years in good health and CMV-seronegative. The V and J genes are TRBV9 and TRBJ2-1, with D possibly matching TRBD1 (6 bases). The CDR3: CASSVGVGQSYNEQFF. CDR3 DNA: TGTGCCAGCAGCGTAGGGGTCGGACAGTCCTACAATGAGCAGTTCTTC.